Here is one TCR beta chain with its context. Its antigen specificity is not known. Per-base quality was not reported, and no clone a single base away is much larger than it. These data originate in a study of T cell responses to AZD1222 COVID-19 vaccine (dated by TCRdb to 2020 to 2022). Broadly, across the study: Because spike-specific TCR depth and breadth did not differ between the two schedules, AZD1222 recipients who got a second dose at roughly 4 weeks were pooled with those who got a second dose at roughly 12 weeks. TCR sequencing was performed for 230 to 250 trial participants, of whom about 200 were given two doses of AZD1222 and around 25 were given two doses of MenACWY control vaccine. Trial participants were enrolled into age subgroups of 18-55, 56-69 and 70-plus years, which contained approximately 150, 28 and 58 TCR-sequenced participants, respectively. What the authors observed across the whole study: Because no samples from the day 14 peak response were available, repertoires could be characterized only after the peak T cell response. The whole spike protein was spanned by vaccine-associated CD4 TCRs, and dominant responses were seen in regions 160-218 and 743-854. A significant rise in spike-specific TCR breadth and depth was observed after two AZD1222 doses relative to day 0 and relative to MenACWY recipients. In the small 56-69-year group, the increase in depth fell short of significance, most likely because of low power. Nearly half of unique spike-specific TCRs reportedly recognized epitopes outside regions mutated in the B.1.351 and B.1.1.7 variants. Conclusions about previously exposed vaccinees are limited because only six or seven AZD1222 recipients were SARS-CoV-2 seropositive at baseline. Participants were mostly white British, with more females than males. The authors suggested clonal diversity may have been underestimated.

The time point label, read with the paper, signifies: baseline before first vaccination. The vaccinee samples were drawn from two UK trials, COV001 and COV002, one of which was a single-blind randomized controlled phase 2/3 trial testing AZD1222 (ChAdOx1 nCoV-19) in healthy adults. Trial participant PBMC samples were collected at day 0 and day 28 after the second dose for TCRbeta chain sequencing. The CDR3 goes from the cysteine to the phenylalanine over 15 residues. Left in the record is the CDR3 DNA by itself, 45 bases read in frame from the first base. The germline V gene (reference sequence) yields MNHEY for CDR1 and SMNVEV for CDR2. Trimming costs V 4 bases and J 3 bases, and their ends lie 16 bases apart. The CDR3 regions of human TCRbeta chains were subjected to immunosequencing. Processing in the source paper ran as follows. TCRs in the repertoires were matched against a reference library of SARS-CoV-2-specific TCRs that had been generated with the MIRA antigen-specificity platform. Breadth meant the fraction of unique TCRs that were SARS-CoV-2-associated, whereas depth meant the fraction of total T cells that were SARS-CoV-2-associated. Each spike-specific TCR was assigned to its reactive spike region and to a CD4 or CD8 class using the MIRA data. Log10-transformed breadth and depth values were compared by one-way ANOVA with Sidak's multiple comparisons tests. Here the immuneACCESS table is served through TCRdb, limited to in-frame sequences with V and J called. Missing clones are a known gap in these copies; in checked studies unresolved V genes cover under half, and the rest lacks a known reason. V and J calls and clone size are copied from that table; D and trimming were computed from the DNA. For this sample the table gives some 110,000 clones, of which 88% were detected only once. The ten largest account for about 2.5% of the sample.

The TCR sequence derives from an adult in good health. The sample was peripheral blood, taken on day 0 of AZD1222 vaccination. Recombination joined TRBV27 with TRBJ2-7; TRBD2 is perhaps the D gene, given 5 matching bases. The CDR3 region reads CASSSASGVSYEQYF. The DNA sequence is given as TGTGCCAGCAGTTCCGCTTCCGGGGTTAGCTACGAGCAGTACTTC.